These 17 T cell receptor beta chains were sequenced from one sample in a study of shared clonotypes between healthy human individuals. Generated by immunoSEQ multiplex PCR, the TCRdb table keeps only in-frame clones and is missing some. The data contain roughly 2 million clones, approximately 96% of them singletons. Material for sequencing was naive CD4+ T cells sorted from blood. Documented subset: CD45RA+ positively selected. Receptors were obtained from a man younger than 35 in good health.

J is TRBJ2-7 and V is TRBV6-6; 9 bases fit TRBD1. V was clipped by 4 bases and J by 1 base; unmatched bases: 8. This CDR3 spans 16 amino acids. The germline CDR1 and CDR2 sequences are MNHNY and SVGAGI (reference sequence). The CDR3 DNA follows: TGTGCCAGCAGTTCGTATTTGGGACAGGGTTCCTACGAGCAGTACTTC. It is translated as CASSSYLGQGSYEQYF.

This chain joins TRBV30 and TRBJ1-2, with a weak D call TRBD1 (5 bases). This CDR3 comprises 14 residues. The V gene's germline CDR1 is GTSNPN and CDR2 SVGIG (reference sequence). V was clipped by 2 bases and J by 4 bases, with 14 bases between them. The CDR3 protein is CAWSLGVLGYGYTF. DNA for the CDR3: TGTGCCTGGAGTCTAGGGGTCTTGGGCTATGGCTACACCTTC.

The CDR3 spells CASISSYNSPLHF. CDR3 nucleotides: TGTGCCAGCATCAGCTCCTATAATTCACCCCTCCACTTT. This chain links TRBV2 with TRBJ1-6, with no clear D. The CDR3 length is 13 residues. The V and J ends lost 7 bases and 0 bases respectively, with 4 bases between them. Germline CDR1 reads SNHLY; CDR2 reads FYNNEI.

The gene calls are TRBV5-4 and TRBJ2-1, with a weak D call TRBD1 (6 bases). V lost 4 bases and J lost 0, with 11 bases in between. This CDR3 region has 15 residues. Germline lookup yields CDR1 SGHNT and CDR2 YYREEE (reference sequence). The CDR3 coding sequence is TGTGCCAGCAGCGCGGACAGTTTCTCCTACAATGAGCAGTTCTTC. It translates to CASSADSFSYNEQFF. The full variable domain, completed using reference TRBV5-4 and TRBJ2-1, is ETGVTQSPTHLIKTRGQQVTLRCSSQSGHNTVSWYQQALGQGPQFIFQYYREEENGRGNFPPRFSGLQFPNYSSELNVNALELDDSALYLCASSADSFSYNEQFFGPGTRLTVL.

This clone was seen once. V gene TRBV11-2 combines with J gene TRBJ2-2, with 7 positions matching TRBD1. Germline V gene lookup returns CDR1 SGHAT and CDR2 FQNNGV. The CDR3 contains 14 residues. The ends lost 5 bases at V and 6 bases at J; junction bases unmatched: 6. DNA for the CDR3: TGTGCCAGCAGCATAAAGACAGGGTCCGGGGAGCTGTTTTTT. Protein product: CASSIKTGSGELFF.

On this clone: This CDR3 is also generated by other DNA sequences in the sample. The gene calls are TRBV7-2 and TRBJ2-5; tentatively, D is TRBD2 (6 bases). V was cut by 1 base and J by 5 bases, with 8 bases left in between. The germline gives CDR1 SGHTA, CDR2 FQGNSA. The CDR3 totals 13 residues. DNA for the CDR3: TGTGCCAGCAGCTTAGTACGGGAGGAGACCCAGTACTTC. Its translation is CASSLVREETQYF.

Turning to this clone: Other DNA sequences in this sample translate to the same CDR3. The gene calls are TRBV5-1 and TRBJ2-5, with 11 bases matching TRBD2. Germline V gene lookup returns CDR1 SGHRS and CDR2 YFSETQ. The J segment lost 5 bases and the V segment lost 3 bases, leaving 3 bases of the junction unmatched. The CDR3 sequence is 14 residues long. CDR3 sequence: CASSSGLAGETQYF. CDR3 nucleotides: TGCGCCAGCAGCTCCGGACTAGCGGGCGAGACCCAGTACTTC.

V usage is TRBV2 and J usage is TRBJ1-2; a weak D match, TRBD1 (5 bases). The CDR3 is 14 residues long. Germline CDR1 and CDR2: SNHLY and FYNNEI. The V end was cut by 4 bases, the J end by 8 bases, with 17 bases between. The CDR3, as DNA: TGTGCCAGCAGTGCATTAGGGACTGTGGGGGGCTACACCTTC. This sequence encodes CASSALGTVGGYTF.

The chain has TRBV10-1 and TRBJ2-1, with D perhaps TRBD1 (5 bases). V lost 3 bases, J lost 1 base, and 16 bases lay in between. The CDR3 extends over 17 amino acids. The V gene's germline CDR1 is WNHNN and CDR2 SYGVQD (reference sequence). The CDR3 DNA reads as TGCGCCAGCAGTGAAGAAAAGCAGGGTAAATCCTACAATGAGCAGTTCTTC. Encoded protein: CASSEEKQGKSYNEQFF.

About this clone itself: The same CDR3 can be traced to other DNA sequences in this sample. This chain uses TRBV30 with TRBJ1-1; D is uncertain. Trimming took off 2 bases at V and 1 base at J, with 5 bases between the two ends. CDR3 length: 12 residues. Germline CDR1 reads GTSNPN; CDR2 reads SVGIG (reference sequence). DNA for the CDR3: TGTGCCTGGAGTCCTTGGAACACTGAAGCTTTCTTT. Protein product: CAWSPWNTEAFF.

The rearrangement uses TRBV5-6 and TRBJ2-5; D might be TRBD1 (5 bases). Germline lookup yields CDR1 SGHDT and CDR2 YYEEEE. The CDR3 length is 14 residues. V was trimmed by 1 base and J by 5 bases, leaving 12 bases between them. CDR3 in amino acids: CASSLRQGLETQYF. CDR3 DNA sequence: TGTGCCAGCAGCTTGCGTCAGGGTCTCGAGACCCAGTACTTC.

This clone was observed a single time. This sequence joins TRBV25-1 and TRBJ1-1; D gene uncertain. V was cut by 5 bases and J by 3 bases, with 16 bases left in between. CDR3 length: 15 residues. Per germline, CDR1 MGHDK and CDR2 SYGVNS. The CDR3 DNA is TGTGCCAGCAGTATGACGGGAGCGGACTACACTGAAGCTTTCTTT. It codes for CASSMTGADYTEAFF.

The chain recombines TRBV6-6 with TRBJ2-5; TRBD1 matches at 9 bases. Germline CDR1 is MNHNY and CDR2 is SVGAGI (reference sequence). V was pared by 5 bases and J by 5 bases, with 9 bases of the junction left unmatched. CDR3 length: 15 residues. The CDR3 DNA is TGTGCCAGCAGTATAGTACAGGGGGCCGGGGAGACCCAGTACTTC. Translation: CASSIVQGAGETQYF.

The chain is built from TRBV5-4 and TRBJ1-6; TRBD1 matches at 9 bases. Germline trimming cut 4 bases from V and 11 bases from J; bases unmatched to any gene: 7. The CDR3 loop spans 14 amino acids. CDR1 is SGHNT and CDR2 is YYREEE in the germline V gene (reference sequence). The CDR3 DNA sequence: TGTGCCAGCAGCCCCGGGACAGGGTTTCCACCCCTCCACTTT. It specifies CASSPGTGFPPLHF. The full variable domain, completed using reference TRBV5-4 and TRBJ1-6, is ETGVTQSPTHLIKTRGQQVTLRCSSQSGHNTVSWYQQALGQGPQFIFQYYREEENGRGNFPPRFSGLQFPNYSSELNVNALELDDSALYLCASSPGTGFPPLHFGNGTRLTVT.

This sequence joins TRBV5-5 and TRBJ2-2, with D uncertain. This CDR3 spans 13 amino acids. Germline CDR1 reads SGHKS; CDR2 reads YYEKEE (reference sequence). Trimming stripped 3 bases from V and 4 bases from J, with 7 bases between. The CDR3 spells CASSWDSTGELFF. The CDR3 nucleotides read TGTGCCAGCAGCTGGGATTCCACCGGGGAGCTGTTTTTT.

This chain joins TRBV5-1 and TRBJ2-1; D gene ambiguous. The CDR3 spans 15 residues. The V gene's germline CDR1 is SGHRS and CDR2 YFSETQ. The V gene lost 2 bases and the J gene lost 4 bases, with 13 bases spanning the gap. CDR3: CASSFQRLLYNEQFF. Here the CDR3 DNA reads TGCGCCAGCAGCTTCCAGCGCCTCCTTTACAATGAGCAGTTCTTC.

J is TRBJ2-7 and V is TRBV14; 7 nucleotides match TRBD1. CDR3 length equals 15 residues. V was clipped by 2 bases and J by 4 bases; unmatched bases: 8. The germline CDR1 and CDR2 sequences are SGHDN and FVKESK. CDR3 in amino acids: CASSQPGTVTYEQYF. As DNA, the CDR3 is TGTGCCAGCAGCCAACCCGGGACAGTTACGTACGAGCAGTACTTC.